One sample yielded the 23 T cell receptor beta chains listed below, sequenced in a study of blood T cell repertoires in COVID-19. Generated by immunoSEQ multiplex PCR, the TCRdb table keeps only in-frame clones and is missing some. The table records 160,000 or so clones, just under 80% of them present only once. Sequenced input: peripheral blood. These receptors originate from a woman over 75 with acute or convalescent COVID-19.

The rearrangement links TRBV7-6 to TRBJ2-3, with TRBD2 identical over 13 bases. J gave up 3 bases and V 3 bases, and 9 bases lay outside the gene matches. The CDR3 runs to 18 residues. The germline V gene encodes CDR1 SGHVS and CDR2 FNYEAQ. CDR3 in DNA: TGTGCCAGCAGCTTTCCTCGCACTAGCGGGGGGGTAACAGATACGCAGTATTTT. Protein sequence: CASSFPRTSGGVTDTQYF.

Ten or more counts support this clone. This rearrangement joins TRBV11-3 to TRBJ1-3; TRBD1 aligns across 9 bases. The CDR3 has 15 residues. The germline V gene has CDR1 SGHNT and CDR2 YENEEA. V was pared by 5 bases and J by 4 bases, with 6 bases of the junction left unmatched. DNA for the CDR3: TGTGCCAGCAGCGCGGGACAGGGTACGGGAAACACCATATATTTT. This gives the protein CASSAGQGTGNTIYF.

The CDR3 region is CSARPGTSYNEQFF. The DNA for the CDR3 is TGCAGCGCCCGACCTGGGACATCCTACAATGAGCAGTTCTTC. This chain joins TRBV29-1 and TRBJ2-1, with D tentatively TRBD1 (6 bases). Germline CDR1 SQVTM, CDR2 ANQGSEA. Between the trimmed V and J ends, which lost 7 bases and 1 base, there was a span of 14 bases. This CDR3 is built from 14 residues.

This clone has a handful of counts. The gene calls are TRBV27 and TRBJ1-1, with 9 bases fitting TRBD1. The CDR3 runs to 14 residues. Germline V lookup: CDR1 MNHEY, CDR2 SMNVEV (reference sequence). Trimming took 7 bases from V and 8 from J; bases not matched to a gene: 11. CDR3 protein: CASTKQGAAGEAFF. In nucleotides, the CDR3 is TGTGCCAGCACGAAACAGGGGGCTGCAGGGGAAGCTTTCTTT.

V and J are TRBV3-1 (or the pseudogene TRBV3-2) and TRBJ2-3; 7 nucleotides agree with TRBD2. Germline lookup yields CDR1 LGHDT and CDR2 YNNKEL (reference sequence). The trim removed 3 bases at V and 3 bases at J, leaving 15 bases unmatched. CDR3 size: 18 residues. This CDR3 reads CASSHAGAGEGLTDTQYF. As DNA, the CDR3 is TGTGCCAGCAGCCATGCCGGGGCGGGAGAGGGGCTTACAGATACGCAGTATTTT.

The CDR3 loop reads CASSQEETGLPQHF. For the CDR3, the DNA is TGTGCCAGCAGCCAAGAAGAGACGGGACTTCCCCAGCATTTT. The rearrangement uses TRBV3-1 (or the pseudogene TRBV3-2) and TRBJ1-5; D is possibly TRBD1 (5 bases). This CDR3 contains 14 residues. Germline V CDR1 and CDR2: LGHDT, YNNKEL (reference sequence). The V gene lost 0 bases and the J gene lost 10 bases, with 13 bases spanning the gap.

This sequence joins TRBV29-1 and TRBJ1-2; 7 bases fit TRBD1. Trimming at V came to 7 bases and at J to 5 bases, leaving 10 bases not matched to a gene. CDR3 size: 13 residues. Germline V lookup: CDR1 SQVTM, CDR2 ANQGSEA. The CDR3 region is CSAQGPREYGYTF. The CDR3 DNA sequence: TGCAGCGCACAGGGGCCCCGAGAGTATGGCTACACCTTC.

The genes are TRBV7-9 and TRBJ2-1; D not resolved. This CDR3 has 13 residues. With 2 bases removed from V and 2 bases from J, the gap between germline ends came to 4 bases. Germline assignment: CDR1 SEHNR and CDR2 FQNEAQ (reference sequence). CDR3 residues: CASSLSAYNEQFF. In DNA, the CDR3 is TGTGCCAGCAGCTTATCGGCCTACAATGAGCAGTTCTTC.

The V gene is TRBV5-4, the J gene TRBJ1-4; D possibly corresponds to TRBD1 (5 bases). Per germline, CDR1 SGHNT and CDR2 YYREEE (reference sequence). The ends were cut back, 3 bases at V and 5 bases at J, with 11 bases in the middle. This CDR3 is 14 amino acids long. Here the CDR3 DNA reads TGTGCCAGCAGCTGGGGGGGGGAAAATGAAAAACTGTTTTTT. Translating it yields CASSWGGENEKLFF.

Regarding this clone: At one boundary the junction diverges from the germline segment, which might be a read error. V usage is TRBV7-2 and J usage is TRBJ2-1; 10 positions match TRBD1. The V gene's germline CDR1 is SGHTA and CDR2 FQGNSA. The CDR3 loop spans 17 amino acids. CDR3 sequence (DNA): TGTGCCAGCAGATTAGGGGACAGGGGCCCCCACTACAATGAGCAGTTCTTC. Protein sequence: CASRLGDRGPHYNEQFF.

The chain uses TRBV3-1 (or the pseudogene TRBV3-2) and TRBJ2-2; the match to TRBD2 covers 9 bases. The CDR3 spans 17 residues. The J segment lost 7 bases and the V segment lost 3 bases, leaving 12 bases of the junction unmatched. CDR1 LGHDT and CDR2 YNNKEL come from the germline V gene (reference sequence). This CDR3 reads CASSQGFAGGPHGELFF. The CDR3 DNA follows: TGTGCCAGCAGCCAGGGATTTGCGGGGGGGCCCCACGGGGAGCTGTTTTTT.

The chain employs TRBV2 and TRBJ1-5; unclear D gene. The CDR3 is 12 amino acids. CDR1 is SNHLY and CDR2 is FYNNEI in the germline V gene. Trimming stripped 4 bases from V and 3 bases from J, with 4 bases between. CDR3 sequence (DNA): TGTGCCAGCAGTGTGGCCAATCAGCCCCAGCATTTT. It translates to CASSVANQPQHF.

V is TRBV5-1 and J is TRBJ2-7; perhaps TRBD1 as D (6 bases). The V end was cut by 6 bases, the J end by 0 bases, with 16 bases between. The germline V gene has CDR1 SGHRS and CDR2 YFSETQ. The length of the CDR3 is 15 residues. The CDR3 sequence is CASTLDSFLSYEQYF. CDR3 coding DNA: TGCGCCAGCACCCTGGACAGCTTCCTCTCCTACGAGCAGTACTTC.

The chain carries TRBV7-9 and TRBJ1-2, with D uncertain. Germline V gene sequence: CDR1 SEHNR, CDR2 FQNEAQ (reference sequence). The CDR3 runs to 15 residues. Trimming took off 1 base at V and 5 bases at J, with 14 bases between the two ends. The CDR3 bases are TGTGCCAGCAGCTTAGGGACGGCCGGGAATTATGGCTACACCTTC. Protein product: CASSLGTAGNYGYTF.

The chain recombines TRBV3-1 (or the pseudogene TRBV3-2) with TRBJ1-1; no firm D call. V was trimmed by 1 base and J by 7 bases, leaving 10 bases between them. The CDR3 loop spans 13 amino acids. Looked up from germline, CDR1 is LGHDT and CDR2 is YNNKEL (reference sequence). Written as DNA, the CDR3 is TGTGCCAGCAGCCAAGTTGGAGAATTTGAAGCTTTCTTT. Translated: CASSQVGEFEAFF.

The chain couples TRBV18 to TRBJ2-3, with 8 bases fitting TRBD1. In germline, CDR1 is KGHSH, CDR2 LQKENI. J lost 6 bases, V lost 4 bases, and 9 bases had no gene match. The CDR3 has 15 residues. The CDR3, as DNA: TGTGCCAGCTCACTGAACCAGGGGGCCTCCGATACGCAGTATTTT. Translated, it gives CASSLNQGASDTQYF.

This clone was seen a handful of times. The chain uses TRBV29-1 and TRBJ1-1; no definite D call. This CDR3 is built from 14 residues. Per the germline V gene, CDR1 is SQVTM and CDR2 is ANQGSEA. Trimming removed 0 bases at V and 3 bases at J, with 11 bases between. The CDR3 DNA is TGCAGCGTTGAAGATGCAGGACTGTACACTGAAGCTTTCTTT. Residues: CSVEDAGLYTEAFF.

CDR3 in amino acids: CASSEDSSRDSPLHF. In nucleotides, the CDR3 is TGTGCCAGCAGTGAAGACAGCTCCAGGGATTCACCCCTCCACTTT. The V gene is TRBV6-1, the J gene TRBJ1-6; possible D gene TRBD1, 5 bases. The germline V gene encodes CDR1 MNHNS and CDR2 SASEGT. V was shortened by 1 base and J by 8 bases, with 12 bases between the two germline ends. The CDR3 loop spans 15 amino acids.

This chain joins TRBV19 and TRBJ2-3, with D possibly matching TRBD2 (6 bases). Trimming cost V 3 bases and J 6 bases, with 16 bases left between them. Germline CDR1 reads LNHDA; CDR2 reads SQIVND (reference sequence). The CDR3 contains 15 residues. The CDR3 region has the DNA TGTGCCAGTAGTATCCAACTTCCCGGGAGCGATACGCAGTATTTT. Its translation: CASSIQLPGSDTQYF.

The V gene is TRBV12-2, the J gene TRBJ2-5; TRBD1, the table's D call, lacks a check against the DNA. TRBV12-2 is a listed pseudogene. This CDR3 comprises 15 residues. The CDR3 sequence: CASRIMGTGQETQYF. CDR3 nucleotides: TGTGCAAGTCGCATAATGGGGACAGGCCAAGAGACCCAGTACTTC.

This chain links TRBV9 with TRBJ2-5; 13 bases map to TRBD2. CDR1 is SGDLS, CDR2 YYNGEE, per germline. The CDR3 is made up of 16 amino acids. Losses at the gene ends were 3 bases for V and 4 bases for J; bases not matched to a gene: 6. In nucleotides, the CDR3 is TGTGCCAGCAGCGGAGGACTAGCGGGGGAGGGAGAGACCCAGTACTTC. Translation gives CASSGGLAGEGETQYF.

The chain joins TRBV27 to TRBJ1-1; D remains unclear. The germline V and J ends were trimmed by 3 bases and 1 base, with 6 bases remaining between them. Germline CDR1 and CDR2: MNHEY and SMNVEV (reference sequence). This CDR3 has 13 amino acids. The CDR3 loop reads CASSFQANTEAFF. The CDR3 coding sequence is TGTGCCAGCAGTTTCCAGGCGAACACTGAAGCTTTCTTT.

This chain joins TRBV24-1 and TRBJ2-5; a possible D gene is TRBD2 (6 bases). V was pared by 9 bases and J by 2 bases, with 15 bases between. The germline V gene encodes CDR1 KGHDR and CDR2 SFDVKD. CDR3 size: 14 residues. The DNA for the CDR3 is TGTGCCACCGGTTTGTCTGGGGGGCAAGAGACCCAGTACTTC. It yields the protein CATGLSGGQETQYF.